The clone carrying this T cell receptor beta chain appeared many times. Its specificity is not known. The CDR3 regions of TCR beta were amplified from RNA transcripts. When the TCR CDR3 underwent first-round RT-PCR, the HTBI primer set was used. TCRdb processed the multiplex PCR reads anew with MiXCR; each CDR3 protein has one entry. This sample has roughly 700,000 distinct CDR3 sequences, with about 18% found just once. This specimen belongs to a study of T cells in Graves' hyperthyroidism and ophthalmopathy. Looking at the study overall: Prior to any treatment, at the point of initial diagnosis, peripheral blood was collected. Study observations and caveats: Ophthalmopathy and stable hyperthyroidism were separated by a 13 V-J model. Most clonotypes expanded in thyroid above 0.001 were likewise present in blood.

Graves' hyperthyroidism without ophthalmopathy progression within 18 months was termed stable. The CDR3 has 14 residues. In germline, CDR1 is MNHEY, CDR2 SVGEGT. Trimming took 10 bases from V and 0 from J, leaving 14 bases between them. Sequenced sample: blood. The source of this sequence is a man aged 50 to 60 with Graves' hyperthyroidism. The chain links TRBV6-2 or TRBV6-3 to TRBJ2-3; D might be TRBD2 (6 bases). The CDR3 sequence: CATLLGGSTDTQYF. For the CDR3, the DNA is TGTGCCACCCTTCTGGGGGGTAGCACAGATACGCAGTATTTT.